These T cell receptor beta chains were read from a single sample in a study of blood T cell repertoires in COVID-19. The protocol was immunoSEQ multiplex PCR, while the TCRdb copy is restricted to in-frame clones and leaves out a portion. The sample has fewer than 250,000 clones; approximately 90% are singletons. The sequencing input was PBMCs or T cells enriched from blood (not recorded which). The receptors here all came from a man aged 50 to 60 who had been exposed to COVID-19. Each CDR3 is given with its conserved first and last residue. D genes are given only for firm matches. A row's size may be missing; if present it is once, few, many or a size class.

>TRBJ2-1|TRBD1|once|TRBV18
CASSPRTGVPYNEQFF
TGTGCCAGCTCACCCAGGACAGGGGTACCCTACAATGAGCAGTTCTTC
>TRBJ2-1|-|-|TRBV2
CASSEEEGYNEQFF
TGTGCCAGCAGTGAAGAGGAGGGATACAATGAGCAGTTCTTC
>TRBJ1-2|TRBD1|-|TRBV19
CASSVGQGLLNYGYTF
TGTGCCAGTAGTGTAGGACAGGGTCTTTTGAACTATGGCTACACCTTC
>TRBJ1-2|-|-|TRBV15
CATMSLGFDGGYTF
TGTGCCACCATGTCACTCGGGTTCGATGGTGGCTACACCTTC
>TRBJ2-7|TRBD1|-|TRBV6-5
CASRGTGSYEQYF
TGTGCCAGCAGGGGGACAGGGTCCTACGAGCAGTACTTC
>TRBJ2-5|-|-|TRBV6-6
CASSNKETQYF
TGTGCCAGCAGTAACAAAGAGACCCAGTACTTC
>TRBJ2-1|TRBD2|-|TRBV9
CASSVGGGSASSYNEQFF
TGTGCCAGCAGCGTAGGGGGAGGGTCGGCTAGCTCCTACAATGAGCAGTTCTTC
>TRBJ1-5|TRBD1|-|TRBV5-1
CASSLSGGDQPQHF
TGCGCCAGCAGCTTGTCAGGGGGCGATCAGCCCCAGCATTTT
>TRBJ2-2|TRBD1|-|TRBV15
CATSDRAGELFF
TGTGCCACCAGCGACAGGGCCGGGGAGCTGTTTTTT
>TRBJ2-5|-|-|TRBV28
CASSLWVATTQETQYF
TGTGCCAGCAGTTTATGGGTAGCGACTACTCAAGAGACCCAGTACTTC
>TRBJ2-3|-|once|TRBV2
CASGQTASTDTQYF
TGTGCCAGCGGACAGACAGCCTCCACAGATACGCAGTATTTT
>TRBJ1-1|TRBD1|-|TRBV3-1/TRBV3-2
CASSQILGTDTEAFF
TGTGCCAGCAGCCAAATACTTGGGACAGACACTGAAGCTTTCTTT
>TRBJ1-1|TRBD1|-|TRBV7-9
CASSFRDRENTEAFF
TGTGCCAGCAGCTTTCGGGACAGGGAGAACACTGAAGCTTTCTTT
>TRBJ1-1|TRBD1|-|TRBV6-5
CASSWDRRNTEAFF
TGTGCCAGCAGTTGGGACAGGCGCAACACTGAAGCTTTCTTT
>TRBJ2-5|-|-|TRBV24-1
CATSDHGTSYRVVGKETQYF
TGTGCCACCAGTGATCACGGGACATCCTATCGAGTGGTGGGTAAAGAGACCCAGTACTTC
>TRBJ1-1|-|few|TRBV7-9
CASSWEGRNTEAFF
TGTGCCAGCAGCTGGGAGGGGAGGAACACTGAAGCTTTCTTT
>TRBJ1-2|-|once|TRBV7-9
CASSLGVLDARKGYTF
TGTGCCAGCAGCTTAGGGGTCCTAGACGCCAGAAAGGGCTACACCTTC
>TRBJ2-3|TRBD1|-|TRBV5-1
CASSVRQGDSTDTQYF
TGCGCCAGCAGCGTAAGACAGGGAGATAGCACAGATACGCAGTATTTT
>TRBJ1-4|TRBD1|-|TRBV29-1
CSASNTRDRVRKLFF
TGCAGCGCTAGCAACACCCGGGACAGGGTCCGAAAACTGTTTTTT
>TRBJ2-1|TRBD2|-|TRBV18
CASQTSGNNEQFF
TGTGCCAGCCAAACTAGCGGGAACAATGAGCAGTTCTTC
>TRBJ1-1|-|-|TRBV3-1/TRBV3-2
CASSQRQANTEAFF
TGTGCCAGCAGCCAGAGACAGGCGAACACTGAAGCTTTCTTT
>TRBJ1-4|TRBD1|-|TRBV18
CASSPTFLTTGLEEKLFF
TGTGCCAGCTCACCTACATTCCTTACGACAGGGTTGGAAGAAAAACTGTTTTTT
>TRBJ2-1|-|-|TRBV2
CASILRRFRSDEQFF
TGTGCCAGCATCCTACGGCGGTTCCGTAGCGATGAGCAGTTCTTC
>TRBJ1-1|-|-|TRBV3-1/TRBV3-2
CASSPLWGGWSTEAFF
TGTGCCAGCAGCCCCCTTTGGGGGGGGTGGAGCACTGAAGCTTTCTTT
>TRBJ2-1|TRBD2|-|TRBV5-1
CASSLPLGGSSYNEQFF
TGCGCCAGCAGCTTGCCCCTGGGCGGGAGCTCCTACAATGAGCAGTTCTTC
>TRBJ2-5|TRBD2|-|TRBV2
CASATSGAQETQYF
TGTGCCAGCGCTACTAGCGGGGCCCAAGAGACCCAGTACTTC
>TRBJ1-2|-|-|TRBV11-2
CASSLDWSDYGYTF
TGTGCCAGCAGCTTAGATTGGTCAGATTATGGCTACACCTTC
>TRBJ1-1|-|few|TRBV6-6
CASSYWATDQGTEAFF
TGTGCCAGCAGTTACTGGGCGACAGATCAGGGCACTGAAGCTTTCTTT
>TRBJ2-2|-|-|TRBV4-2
CASSQEGGAGRAGELFF
TGTGCCAGCAGCCAAGAAGGGGGCGCCGGGAGAGCCGGGGAGCTGTTTTTT
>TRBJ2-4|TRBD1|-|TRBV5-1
CASSRYRDRGLRNIQYF
TGCGCCAGCAGCAGGTACCGGGACAGGGGACTCCGAAACATTCAGTACTTC
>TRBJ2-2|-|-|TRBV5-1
CASSLQGGNTGELFF
TGCGCCAGCAGCTTGCAAGGGGGTAACACCGGGGAGCTGTTTTTT
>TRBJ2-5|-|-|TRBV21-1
CASSFMTRDRVQETQYF
TGTGCCAGCAGCTTTATGACTCGGGACAGGGTCCAAGAGACCCAGTACTTC
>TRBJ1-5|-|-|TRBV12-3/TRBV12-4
CASGWTENQPQHF
TGTGCCAGCGGGTGGACAGAAAATCAGCCCCAGCATTTT
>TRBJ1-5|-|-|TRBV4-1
CASSHTYRQFNQPQHF
TGCGCCAGCAGCCATACATATCGACAGTTCAATCAGCCCCAGCATTTT
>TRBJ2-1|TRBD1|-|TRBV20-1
CSASGGQVEQFF
TGCAGTGCTAGTGGCGGACAGGTCGAGCAGTTCTTC
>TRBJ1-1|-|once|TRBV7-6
CASSLVQGSTEAFF
TGTGCCAGCAGCTTAGTTCAGGGGAGTACTGAAGCTTTCTTT
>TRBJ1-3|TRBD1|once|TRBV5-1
CASSLQGEGNTIYF
TGCGCCAGCAGCTTACAGGGGGAAGGAAACACCATATATTTT
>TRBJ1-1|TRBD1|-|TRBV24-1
CATSDSGQGLNTEAFF
TGTGCCACCAGTGATTCGGGACAGGGATTGAACACTGAAGCTTTCTTT
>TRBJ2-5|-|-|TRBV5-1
CASSFSTTETQYF
TGCGCCAGCAGCTTTAGTACCACGGAGACCCAGTACTTC
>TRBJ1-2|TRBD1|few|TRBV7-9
CASSLTGANYGYTF
TGTGCCAGCAGCTTGACAGGGGCTAACTATGGCTACACCTTC
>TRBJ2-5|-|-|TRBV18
CASSPLERSYQETQYF
TGTGCCAGCTCACCACTAGAGCGGTCGTACCAAGAGACCCAGTACTTC
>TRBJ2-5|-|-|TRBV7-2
CASSLGGWETQYF
TGTGCCAGCAGCTTAGGGGGCTGGGAGACCCAGTACTTC
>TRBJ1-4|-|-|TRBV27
CASRLFSGQGSINEKLFF
TGTGCCAGCCGGCTTTTTTCGGGTCAGGGGAGTATTAATGAAAAACTGTTTTTT
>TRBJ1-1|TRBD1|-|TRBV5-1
CASSLGIRGLTEAFF
TGCGCCAGCAGCTTGGGTATCAGGGGGCTCACTGAAGCTTTCTTT
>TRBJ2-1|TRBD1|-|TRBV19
CASSMRDRVAIFGEQFF
TGTGCCAGTAGTATGAGGGACAGGGTCGCAATTTTCGGGGAGCAGTTCTTC
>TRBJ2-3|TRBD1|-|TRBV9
CASSPRPGGGADTQYF
TGTGCCAGCAGCCCGAGGCCAGGGGGTGGTGCGGATACGCAGTATTTT
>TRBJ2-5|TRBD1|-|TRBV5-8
CASRRPGTGRRETQYF
TGTGCCAGCAGACGGCCCGGGACAGGCCGGAGGGAGACCCAGTACTTC
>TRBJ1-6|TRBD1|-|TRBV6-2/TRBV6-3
CASSRLQGNTYNSPLHF
TGTGCCAGCAGTCGTCTACAGGGGAATACTTATAATTCACCCCTCCACTTT
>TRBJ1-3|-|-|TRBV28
CASTQGGWAGGNTIYF
TGTGCCAGCACCCAAGGCGGGTGGGCTGGTGGAAACACCATATATTTT
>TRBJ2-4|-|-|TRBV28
CASSLSTSFIQYF
TGTGCCAGCAGTTTGTCTACTAGTTTCATTCAGTACTTC
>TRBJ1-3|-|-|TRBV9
CASSLSREARIDTIYF
TGTGCCAGCAGCCTCTCGAGGGAGGCTCGAATAGACACCATATATTTT
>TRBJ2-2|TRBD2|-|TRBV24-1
CATSGGGADGELFF
TGTGCCACCAGTGGCGGGGGGGCCGACGGGGAGCTGTTTTTT